This is a list of T cell receptor beta chains from one sample in a study of T cells in Graves' hyperthyroidism and ophthalmopathy. TCRdb reprocessed the multiplex PCR reads with MiXCR, giving one entry per CDR3 protein. This table holds about 480,000 distinct CDR3 sequences, about 15% found once. Sequencing input: blood. All receptors derive from a woman aged 18 to 35 with Graves' hyperthyroidism. The CDR3 runs from the conserved cysteine through the conserved F or W. The order of the fields is V gene, clone size, J gene, D gene, CDR3 protein, CDR3 DNA. A D gene is named only where the DNA matches it firmly. Size values are once, few and many counts, or a class for expanded clones, and some rows have none.

TRBV6-1,many,TRBJ1-4,-,CASQGSTNEKLFF,TGTGCCAGTCAAGGGAGCACTAATGAAAAACTGTTTTTT
TRBV11-2,-,TRBJ1-1,TRBD1,CASSLGTGGRFGEAFF,TGTGCCAGCAGCTTAGGGACAGGGGGCAGGTTTGGTGAAGCTTTCTTT
TRBV6-1,few,TRBJ1-3,-,CASQAGNTIYF,TGTGCCTCACAAGCTGGAAACACCATATATTTT
TRBV3-1,many,TRBJ2-2,TRBD2,CASSQWTSGRNTGELFF,TGTGCCAGCAGCCAATGGACTAGCGGAAGAAACACCGGGGAGCTGTTTTTT
TRBV5-1,-,TRBJ2-7,-,CASSPRGASGNFFYEQYF,TGCGCCAGCAGCCCCCGGGGGGCCAGCGGGAATTTTTTCTACGAGCAGTACTTC
TRBV6-1,many,TRBJ2-7,-,CASRQLTTYEQYF,TGTGCCAGCAGGCAGCTTACCACCTACGAGCAGTACTTC
TRBV19,many,TRBJ2-2,-,CASSILEVTGELFF,TGTGCCAGTAGTATCCTAGAGGTGACCGGGGAGCTGTTTTTT
TRBV7-9,-,TRBJ1-5,TRBD1,CASSPEDRGDQPQHF,TGTGCCAGCAGCCCCGAGGACAGGGGGGATCAGCCCCAGCATTTT
TRBV27,many,TRBJ2-1,-,CASQKAGNNEQFF,TGTGCCAGCCAAAAAGCGGGTAACAATGAGCAGTTCTTC
TRBV5-5,many,TRBJ2-1,TRBD2,CASSLSGTSGISYNEQFF,TGTGCCAGCAGCCTGTCCGGGACTAGCGGAATCTCCTACAATGAGCAGTTCTTC
TRBV6-1,many,TRBJ1-6,-,CASSEFGSPLHF,TGTGCCAGCAGTGAATTTGGTTCACCCCTCCACTTT
TRBV12-3/TRBV12-4,many,TRBJ1-4,TRBD1,CASSQDRGAEKLFF,TGTGCCAGCAGTCAGGACAGGGGGGCGGAAAAACTGTTTTTT
TRBV6-1,-,TRBJ2-6,-,CAGSEYRGGGANVLTF,TGTGCCGGCAGTGAATACCGAGGGGGTGGGGCCAACGTCCTGACTTTC
TRBV15,-,TRBJ2-3,-,CATREGHSTDTQYF,TGTGCCACCAGAGAAGGACATAGCACAGATACGCAGTATTTT
TRBV9,many,TRBJ2-7,TRBD2,CASSVGIAGGLEQYF,TGTGCCAGCAGCGTAGGGATAGCGGGAGGGCTTGAGCAGTACTTC
TRBV5-6,few,TRBJ1-1,-,CASSFVSGDTEAFF,TGTGCCAGCAGCTTTGTCAGTGGAGACACTGAAGCTTTCTTT
TRBV18,many,TRBJ2-7,TRBD2,CASSPNSGTSYEQYF,TGTGCCAGCTCACCCAACTCCGGGACTAGCTACGAGCAGTACTTC
TRBV27,few,TRBJ1-1,-,CASTSGSLNTEAFF,TGTGCCAGCACCTCAGGAAGCTTGAACACTGAAGCTTTCTTT
TRBV20-1,many,TRBJ2-7,TRBD2,CSAKGTGGFYEQYF,TGCAGTGCCAAGGGGACGGGAGGGTTCTACGAGCAGTACTTC
TRBV18,-,TRBJ2-2,-,CASSPQEFGATNTGELFF,TGTGCCAGCTCACCACAGGAATTCGGGGCCACGAACACCGGGGAGCTGTTTTTT
TRBV10-3,many,TRBJ2-2,-,CAISESAAGPNTGELFF,TGTGCCATCAGTGAGTCGGCGGCGGGTCCGAACACCGGGGAGCTGTTTTTT
TRBV7-9,-,TRBJ1-4,-,CASSSLRDKVWDEKLFF,TGTGCCAGCAGCTCGCTCCGGGACAAAGTCTGGGATGAAAAACTGTTTTTT
TRBV24-1,-,TRBJ2-7,-,CATSDGTFYEQYF,TGTGCCACCAGCGACGGGACATTCTACGAGCAGTACTTC
TRBV11-3,many,TRBJ2-5,-,CASSLDLPRRATQYF,TGTGCCAGCAGCTTAGATCTTCCTAGGCGCGCGACCCAGTACTTC
TRBV10-3,many,TRBJ2-1,TRBD2,CAISESNGLADNNEQFF,TGTGCCATCAGTGAGTCGAACGGACTAGCGGATAACAATGAGCAGTTCTTC
TRBV28,-,TRBJ2-7,TRBD2,CASTSFTGTSRYEQYF,TGTGCCAGCACCTCCTTTACCGGGACTAGCCGCTACGAGCAGTACTTC
TRBV3-1,few,TRBJ2-1,TRBD2,CASSQVGSAGGLDEQFF,TGTGCCAGCAGCCAAGTGGGATCAGCGGGAGGCTTGGATGAGCAGTTCTTC
TRBV4-1,-,TRBJ2-3,-,CASSHGGGTDTQYF,TGCGCCAGCAGCCACGGAGGGGGCACAGATACGCAGTATTTT
TRBV2,many,TRBJ2-5,TRBD2,CASTMTSGRAIETQYF,TGTGCCAGCACCATGACTAGCGGGAGGGCCATTGAGACCCAGTACTTC
TRBV7-7,-,TRBJ1-5,-,CASSLVPPGFNQPQHF,TGTGCTAGCAGCTTAGTCCCCCCGGGGTTCAATCAGCCCCAGCATTTT
TRBV20-1,few,TRBJ2-1,TRBD2,CSARGSGRGSYNEQFF,TGCAGTGCTAGAGGCAGCGGGAGGGGATCCTACAATGAGCAGTTCTTC
TRBV5-1,-,TRBJ2-3,TRBD2,CASSLGLAGARGTDTQYF,TGCGCCAGCAGCTTGGGACTAGCGGGAGCTAGGGGCACAGATACGCAGTATTTT
TRBV7-2,many,TRBJ2-3,TRBD2,CASSLVGLDGYGDTQYF,TGTGCCAGCAGCTTAGTAGGACTAGACGGATACGGAGATACGCAGTATTTT
TRBV27,many,TRBJ2-7,-,CASSAVRGEQYF,TGTGCCAGCTCCGCGGTTCGAGGGGAGCAGTACTTC
TRBV5-1,many,TRBJ1-2,TRBD1,CASSYGQGKNGYTF,TGCGCCAGCAGCTATGGACAGGGGAAGAATGGCTACACCTTC
TRBV12-3/TRBV12-4,many,TRBJ1-1,-,CASSPPGREAFF,TGTGCCAGCAGTCCCCCTGGCAGGGAAGCTTTCTTT
TRBV28,-,TRBJ1-6,TRBD1,CASTPLILTGRSPLHF,TGTGCCAGCACCCCTTTAATACTGACAGGGCGGTCACCCCTCCACTTT
TRBV6-1,few,TRBJ2-7,TRBD2,CASTASGIYEQYF,TGTGCCAGCACGGCTAGCGGGATCTACGAGCAGTACTTC
TRBV18,many,TRBJ1-4,-,CASSPRGTDEKLFF,TGTGCCAGCTCACCAAGGGGGACCGATGAAAAACTGTTTTTT
TRBV12-3/TRBV12-4,-,TRBJ2-2,-,CASSPTYDPTGELFF,TGTGCCAGCAGTCCCACCTACGACCCAACCGGGGAGCTGTTTTTT
TRBV28,many,TRBJ2-1,-,CASSAHGGEQFF,TGTGCCAGCAGCGCCCACGGGGGTGAGCAGTTCTTC
TRBV3-1,-,TRBJ2-4,TRBD1,CASSQLQGAKNIQYF,TGTGCCAGCAGCCAGCTACAGGGGGCCAAAAACATTCAGTACTTC
TRBV12-3/TRBV12-4,many,TRBJ1-1,-,CASSLRGSTEAFF,TGTGCCAGCAGCTTACGGGGGAGCACTGAAGCTTTCTTT
TRBV5-1,many,TRBJ2-5,-,CASSLYQQETQYF,TGCGCCAGCAGCTTGTACCAGCAAGAGACCCAGTACTTC
TRBV7-6,few,TRBJ2-3,-,CASSFGSRRGDTQYF,TGTGCCAGCAGCTTTGGTAGTCGACGGGGGGATACGCAGTATTTT
TRBV7-6,many,TRBJ1-5,TRBD1,CASSLEGGTGSGPQHF,TGTGCCAGCAGCTTAGAGGGAGGGACAGGTTCGGGCCCCCAGCATTTT
TRBV7-3,few,TRBJ2-1,-,CASSFLGGTTNEQFF,TGTGCCAGCAGCTTCCTAGGGGGGACTACCAATGAGCAGTTCTTC
TRBV28,few,TRBJ2-1,TRBD2,CASSSPWVGAGTNEQFF,TGTGCCAGCAGTTCTCCCTGGGTCGGAGCGGGAACCAATGAGCAGTTCTTC
TRBV20-1,few,TRBJ1-1,-,CSAGKGTEAFF,TGCAGTGCCGGAAAGGGCACTGAAGCTTTCTTT